The 30 T cell receptor beta chains listed next were all sequenced from one sample in a study of blood T cell repertoires in COVID-19. Generated by immunoSEQ multiplex PCR, the TCRdb table keeps only in-frame clones and is missing some. The sample contains about 120,000 clones, 65% to 85% of which appear only once. The sample comprised peripheral blood. These receptors were taken from a man aged 50-59 years with acute or convalescent COVID-19.

The rearrangement links TRBV27 to TRBJ1-5; D is unresolved. V was cut by 3 bases and J by 6 bases, with 12 bases left in between. Germline V gives CDR1 MNHEY, CDR2 SMNVEV (reference sequence). CDR3 length: 14 amino acids. CDR3 DNA: TGTGCCAGCAGTTTCGGTCAAGGAGGTCAGCCCCAGCATTTT. As protein: CASSFGQGGQPQHF.

The J gene is TRBJ1-1, the V gene TRBV5-1; 11 bases align to TRBD1. The CDR3 runs 16 residues. The germline CDR1 and CDR2 sequences are SGHRS and YFSETQ. J lost 3 bases, V lost 3 bases, and 7 bases had no gene match. CDR3 sequence reads: CASSWRTGGADTEAFF. The DNA of the CDR3 is TGCGCCAGCAGCTGGCGGACAGGGGGCGCGGACACTGAAGCTTTCTTT.

The V and J genes are TRBV4-1 and TRBJ2-7; D is undetermined. Looked up from germline, CDR1 is MGHRA and CDR2 is YSYEKL. Trimming took off 0 bases at V and 2 bases at J, with 11 bases between the two ends. This CDR3 is built from 15 residues. CDR3 coding DNA: TGCGCCAGCAGCCAAGAGGAGCAGATCCCCTACGAGCAGTACTTC. Its translation: CASSQEEQIPYEQYF.

The J gene is TRBJ1-3, the V gene TRBV28, with a tentative D call TRBD1 (6 bases). Germline CDR1 and CDR2: MDHEN and SYDVKM. This CDR3 spans 14 amino acids. The V gene lost 6 bases and the J gene lost 2 bases, with 11 bases spanning the gap. The CDR3 nucleotides read TGTGCCAGCAGGAGCGACAGGACTGGAAACACCATATATTTT. This translates into CASRSDRTGNTIYF.

The chain combines TRBV6-6 with TRBJ2-3; D is unresolved. Germline V gene lookup returns CDR1 MNHNY and CDR2 SVGAGI (reference sequence). V was clipped by 2 bases and J by 11 bases, with 8 bases between them. The CDR3 is 11 amino acids. CDR3 loop: CASSYSQEQYF. Written as DNA, the CDR3 is TGTGCCAGCAGTTACAGTCAGGAGCAGTATTTT.

The V gene is TRBV7-3, the J gene TRBJ2-1, with D perhaps TRBD2 (6 bases). Deletions cut 5 bases from V and 9 bases from J, with 20 bases between. CDR3 size: 15 residues. Germline loops: CDR1 SGHTA, CDR2 FQGTGA. The CDR3 here is CASSPGMVGTPEQFF. The CDR3 bases are TGTGCCAGCAGCCCCGGTATGGTCGGGACTCCTGAGCAGTTCTTC.

The chain couples TRBV2 to TRBJ2-5, with 10 bases lining up with TRBD2. The CDR3 covers 16 residues. V lost 7 bases, J lost 5 bases, and 13 bases stayed unmatched. Germline values: CDR1 SNHLY, CDR2 FYNNEI. The CDR3 is CASKRGLAGVRETQYF. CDR3 coding DNA: TGTGCCAGCAAGCGTGGGCTAGCGGGGGTTAGGGAGACCCAGTACTTC.

J is TRBJ2-1 and V is TRBV19; 8 positions match TRBD2. Losses at the gene ends were 9 bases for V and 2 bases for J; bases not matched to a gene: 6. The length of the CDR3 is 14 residues. The germline V gene has CDR1 LNHDA and CDR2 SQIVND (reference sequence). Here the CDR3 DNA reads TGTGCCAGCGGGAGGGCCCTAGCCTACAATGAGCAGTTCTTC. Amino acid sequence: CASGRALAYNEQFF.

This chain links TRBV21-1 with TRBJ2-7; the D call in the table, TRBD1, was not verified against the DNA. TRBV21-1 counts as a pseudogene. The CDR3 has 17 amino acids. CDR3 DNA sequence: TGTGCCAGCAGCAAAGGAGGTACGGCAGGGAACTTCTACGAGCAGTACGTC. Translated: CASSKGGTAGNFYEQYV.

The rearrangement joins TRBV24-1 to TRBJ2-3; no definite D call. The V and J ends lost 0 bases and 2 bases respectively, with 5 bases between them. The CDR3 sequence is 14 residues long. The V gene's germline CDR1 is KGHDR and CDR2 SFDVKD. CDR3 sequence (DNA): TGTGCCACCAGTGATTTGCGAGTCACAGATACGCAGTATTTT. Encoded protein: CATSDLRVTDTQYF.

The V and J genes are TRBV2 and TRBJ2-3; D perhaps matches TRBD2 (6 bases). Trimming left V 3 bases short and J 5 bases short, with 9 bases between. Germline V gene sequence: CDR1 SNHLY, CDR2 FYNNEI. This CDR3 has 13 amino acids. CDR3 sequence reads: CASSEGGLDTQYF. The CDR3, as DNA: TGTGCCAGCAGTGAGGGGGGTTTAGATACGCAGTATTTT. The whole variable domain, remainder taken from reference TRBV2 and TRBJ2-3, is EPEVTQTPSHQVTQMGQEVILRCVPISNHLYFYWYRQILGQKVEFLVSFYNNEISEKSEIFDDQFSVERPDGSNFTLKIRSTKLEDSAMYFCASSEGGLDTQYFGPGTRLTVL.

This clone occurred a few times. The rearrangement links TRBV19 to TRBJ2-2, with D perhaps matching TRBD2 (6 bases). V lost 2 bases and J 3 bases, leaving 13 bases between the germline ends. In germline, CDR1 is LNHDA, CDR2 SQIVND (reference sequence). The CDR3 covers 16 residues. The CDR3 here is CASSIRRGLDTGELFF. The CDR3, as DNA: TGTGCCAGTAGTATACGTCGGGGGTTGGACACCGGGGAGCTGTTTTTT.

The chain employs TRBV6-5 and TRBJ2-7, with D perhaps TRBD1 (5 bases). The CDR3 runs 14 residues. V gave up 5 bases and J gave up 4 bases, with 15 bases separating them. CDR1 and CDR2 (germline): MNHEY, SVGAGI. In DNA, the CDR3 is TGTGCCAGCAGTATGCAGGGTGTAGGGTACGAGCAGTACGTC. Translating it yields CASSMQGVGYEQYV.

The genes are TRBV28 and TRBJ2-3, with TRBD2 matching 7 bases. Germline assignment: CDR1 MDHEN and CDR2 SYDVKM. This CDR3 has 14 residues. After removal of 3 bases from V and 0 bases from J, the junction contained 0 bases not matched to a gene. The CDR3: CASSLRGSTDTQYF. The CDR3 nucleotides are TGTGCCAGCAGTTTGCGGGGGAGCACAGATACGCAGTATTTT.

V is TRBV18 and J is TRBJ2-2; D not resolved. This CDR3 contains 17 residues. Trimming pared 2 bases from V and 0 bases from J, leaving 13 bases between. CDR1 is KGHSH and CDR2 is LQKENI in the germline V gene. The CDR3 nucleotides read TGTGCCAGCTCACCAAGTTGGGCAGGAACGAACACCGGGGAGCTGTTTTTT. This sequence encodes CASSPSWAGTNTGELFF.

This chain links TRBV6-4 with TRBJ2-2; D is unresolved. The CDR3 covers 16 residues. V lost 3 bases and J 5 bases, leaving 16 bases between the germline ends. Germline loops: CDR1 MRHNA, CDR2 SNTAGT. In nucleotides, the CDR3 is TGTGCCAGCAGTGATCGCTGGGCGAGAAGGACCGGGGAGCTGTTTTTT. Translated: CASSDRWARRTGELFF.

The chain has TRBV19 and TRBJ1-2, with 7 bases matching TRBD1. The CDR3 runs to 17 residues. Trimming at V came to 6 bases and at J to 4 bases, leaving 17 bases not matched to a gene. CDR1 is LNHDA, CDR2 SQIVND, per germline (reference sequence). The CDR3 loop reads CASSYSFGQEYTYGYTF. The CDR3 coding sequence is TGTGCCAGTAGCTACTCTTTTGGACAGGAATACACCTATGGCTACACCTTC.

The chain carries TRBV7-3 and TRBJ2-6; tentatively, D is TRBD1 (6 bases). The V end was cut by 4 bases, the J end by 0 bases, with 16 bases between. The germline CDR1 and CDR2 sequences are SGHTA and FQGTGA. The CDR3 runs to 18 residues. CDR3 sequence: CASSSRGRGYSGANVLTF. In DNA, the CDR3 is TGTGCCAGCAGCTCCCGTGGCAGGGGATACTCTGGGGCCAACGTCCTGACTTTC.

This chain connects TRBV10-3 to TRBJ1-1; 7 positions match TRBD1. Germline CDR1 reads ENHRY; CDR2 reads SYGVKD. Germline trimming cut 5 bases from V and 2 bases from J; bases unmatched to any gene: 5. This CDR3 spans 14 amino acids. This CDR3 is CAISSDRDNTEAFF. CDR3 bases: TGTGCCATCAGTTCTGACAGGGACAACACTGAAGCTTTCTTT.

In its sample, this clone was seen a few times. The chain couples TRBV12-5 to TRBJ2-2; 7 bases line up with TRBD2. The CDR3 length is 16 residues. Germline V gene sequence: CDR1 LGHNT, CDR2 FRNRAP. Trimming cost V 0 bases and J 3 bases; bases outside gene matches: 4. Here the CDR3 reads CASGLVPGRDTGELFF. CDR3 nucleotides: TGTGCTAGTGGTTTGGTCCCAGGGAGGGACACCGGGGAGCTGTTTTTT.

V usage is TRBV4-1 and J usage is TRBJ2-1; 7 bases align to TRBD1. V dropped 3 bases and J dropped 4; count of bases not matched to a gene: 9. The CDR3 loop spans 16 amino acids. Germline V CDR1 and CDR2: MGHRA, YSYEKL. The CDR3 region has the DNA TGCGCCAGCAGCCACGCCGCCGGACAGGATTACAATGAGCAGTTCTTC. Residues: CASSHAAGQDYNEQFF.

The V and J genes are TRBV5-1 and TRBJ1-6; D is unresolved. V gave up 2 bases and J gave up 6 bases, with 9 bases separating them. Germline CDR1 is SGHRS and CDR2 is YFSETQ. The CDR3 extends over 14 amino acids. CDR3 in amino acids: CASSFRVPNSPLHF. DNA for the CDR3: TGCGCCAGCAGCTTCCGGGTTCCTAATTCACCCCTCCACTTT.

J is TRBJ2-3 and V is TRBV3-1 (or the pseudogene TRBV3-2); D not resolved. The germline gives CDR1 LGHDT, CDR2 YNNKEL (reference sequence). Between the trimmed V and J ends, which lost 4 bases and 3 bases, there was a span of 11 bases. CDR3 length: 14 amino acids. The CDR3 DNA follows: TGTGCCAGCAGCCCGGCTAGTAGGACAGATACGCAGTATTTT. This sequence encodes CASSPASRTDTQYF.

The V call is TRBV9, the J call TRBJ2-3; D is possibly TRBD2 (5 bases). The ends were cut back, 0 bases at V and 2 bases at J, with 10 bases in the middle. The CDR3 totals 15 residues. CDR1 and CDR2 (germline): SGDLS, YYNGEE. The CDR3 DNA reads TGTGCCAGCAGCGTAGCTCCGGGGTACACAGATACGCAGTATTTT. Translated, it gives CASSVAPGYTDTQYF.

The rearrangement links TRBV25-1 to TRBJ1-3; 7 bases align to TRBD1. Germline V lookup: CDR1 MGHDK, CDR2 SYGVNS. This CDR3 is 15 amino acids long. V dropped 8 bases and J dropped 0; count of bases not matched to a gene: 7. This chain's CDR3 is CASRDSSSSGNTIYF. Here the CDR3 DNA reads TGTGCCAGCCGGGACAGCTCGAGCTCTGGAAACACCATATATTTT.

The chain employs TRBV6-6 and TRBJ1-1; D not resolved. The germline CDR1 and CDR2 sequences are MNHNY and SVGAGI (reference sequence). The V end was cut by 6 bases, the J end by 5 bases, with 10 bases between. The CDR3 extends over 12 amino acids. CDR3 DNA sequence: TGTGCCAGCAGGGAGGAATATACTGAAGCTTTCTTT. Translated: CASREEYTEAFF.

The rearrangement uses TRBV4-1 and TRBJ1-4; D unresolved. CDR1 and CDR2 from the germline V gene are MGHRA and YSYEKL. This CDR3 has 21 amino acids. V lost 2 bases, J lost 0 bases, and 25 bases lay in between. CDR3 coding DNA: TGCGCCAGCAGCCAACACCTTACCATCGGGGTAACTAACCCAACTAATGAAAAACTGTTTTTT. Its translation is CASSQHLTIGVTNPTNEKLFF.

Worth noting for this clone: The same CDR3 is also encoded by other DNA sequences in this sample. The genes are TRBV10-3 and TRBJ1-1; D gene ambiguous. V gave up 0 bases and J gave up 2 bases, with 4 bases separating them. The CDR3 contains 13 residues. The germline V gene has CDR1 ENHRY and CDR2 SYGVKD. The DNA for the CDR3 is TGTGCCATCAGTGAGTCGACAAACACTGAAGCTTTCTTT. It encodes CAISESTNTEAFF.

The chain couples TRBV11-2 to TRBJ2-5; D remains ambiguous. Trimming took off 5 bases at V and 4 bases at J, with 11 bases between the two ends. The CDR3 extends over 13 amino acids. Germline V gene sequence: CDR1 SGHAT, CDR2 FQNNGV. The CDR3: CASSRAARETQYF. The CDR3 nucleotides read TGTGCCAGCAGCCGTGCAGCGCGAGAGACCCAGTACTTC.

This chain links TRBV6-2 or TRBV6-3 with TRBJ1-5, with 8 nucleotides matching TRBD1. The CDR3 length is 13 residues. Trimming took 2 bases from V and 6 from J; bases not matched to a gene: 0. Germline V CDR1 and CDR2: MNHEY, SVGEGT. CDR3 sequence (DNA): TGTGCCAGCAGTTACGGACAGGGTCAGCCCCAGCATTTT. Its protein product is CASSYGQGQPQHF.